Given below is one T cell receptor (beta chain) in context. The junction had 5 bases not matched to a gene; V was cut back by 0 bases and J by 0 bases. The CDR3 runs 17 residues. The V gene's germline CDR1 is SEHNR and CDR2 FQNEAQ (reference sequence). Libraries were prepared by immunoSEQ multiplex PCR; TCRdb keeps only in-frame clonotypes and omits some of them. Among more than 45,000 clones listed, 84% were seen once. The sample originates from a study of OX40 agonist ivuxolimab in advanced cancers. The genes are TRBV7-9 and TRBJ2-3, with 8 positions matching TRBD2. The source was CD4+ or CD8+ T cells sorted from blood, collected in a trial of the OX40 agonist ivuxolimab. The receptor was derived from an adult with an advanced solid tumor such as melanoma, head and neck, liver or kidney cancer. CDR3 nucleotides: TGTGCCAGCAGCTTAGCGACGCTAGCGGGCAGCACAGATACGCAGTATTTT. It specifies CASSLATLAGSTDTQYF.